These T cell receptor beta chains were read from a single sample in a study of blood T cell repertoires in COVID-19. TCRdb keeps only in-frame clones here, not all; method: immunoSEQ multiplex PCR. Among about 170,000 clones, about 74% were seen once, and the ten largest hold less than 3%. Material for sequencing was peripheral blood. These receptors were obtained from a woman aged 80 or over with acute or convalescent COVID-19. The CDR3 runs from the conserved cysteine through the conserved F or W. The D gene is left open where the match is weak. Rows give clone size only sometimes, using once, few, many, or a class for an expanded clone.

j_gene | v_gene | d_gene | abundance | CDR3aa | CDR3nt
TRBJ2-2 | TRBV28 | . | . | CASNTQGQGEAGELFF | TGTGCCAGCAACACTCAGGGGCAGGGTGAGGCCGGGGAGCTGTTTTTT
TRBJ2-7 | TRBV18 | . | . | CASSPTLEIYEQYF | TGTGCCAGCTCACCAACACTGGAGATCTACGAGCAGTACTTC
TRBJ2-1 | TRBV5-1 | TRBD1 | . | CASSWDRAYNEQFF | TGCGCCAGCAGCTGGGACAGAGCCTACAATGAGCAGTTCTTC
TRBJ1-2 | TRBV29-1 | . | . | CSVSGENSNYGYTF | TGCAGCGTTTCAGGGGAAAACTCTAACTATGGCTACACCTTC
TRBJ2-7 | TRBV7-9 | TRBD2 | . | CASSPRLAGAYEQYF | TGTGCCAGCAGCCCCCGACTAGCGGGAGCCTACGAGCAGTACTTC
TRBJ1-1 | TRBV29-1 | . | . | CSVEQVVAFF | TGCAGCGTTGAACAGGTTGTAGCTTTCTTT
TRBJ2-5 | TRBV4-3 | TRBD2 | . | CASSQDIGLAAETQYF | TGCGCCAGCAGCCAAGATATTGGACTAGCGGCGGAGACCCAGTACTTC
TRBJ2-7 | TRBV4-3 | . | . | CASSQEQGSEQYF | TGCGCCAGCAGCCAAGAGCAGGGAAGCGAGCAGTACTTC
TRBJ1-1 | TRBV10-1 | TRBD1 | few | CASSNIPGQGFNTEAFF | TGCGCCAGCAGCAATATACCGGGACAGGGATTTAACACTGAAGCTTTCTTT
TRBJ2-7 | TRBV30 | TRBD1 | . | CAWLNRDSRREQYF | TGTGCCTGGCTGAACCGGGACAGTCGGAGGGAGCAGTACTTC
TRBJ1-5 | TRBV11-2 | . | . | CASSLGGGPQHF | TGTGCCAGCAGCTTAGGAGGGGGGCCCCAGCATTTT
TRBJ2-1 | TRBV4-3 | . | . | CASSQEFSRVGYEQFF | TGCGCCAGCAGCCAAGAATTTTCCAGGGTGGGGTATGAGCAGTTCTTC
TRBJ2-1 | TRBV29-1 | TRBD2 | . | CSVEAHGSGIGKGEQFF | TGCAGCGTTGAGGCCCATGGTAGCGGGATCGGTAAGGGTGAGCAGTTCTTC
TRBJ1-2 | TRBV12-3/TRBV12-4 | TRBD1 | . | CASRQGANYGYTF | TGTGCCAGCAGACAGGGGGCGAACTATGGCTACACCTTC
TRBJ2-1 | TRBV9 | . | few | CASSVSPQGDEQFF | TGTGCCAGCAGCGTCTCCCCTCAGGGCGATGAGCAGTTCTTC
TRBJ1-6 | TRBV28 | . | . | CASDRSHNSPLHF | TGTGCCAGCGACAGGTCCCATAATTCACCCCTCCACTTT
TRBJ1-2 | TRBV24-1 | . | . | CATSEQGIGGYTF | TGTGCCACCAGTGAACAGGGAATTGGCGGCTACACCTTC
TRBJ1-2 | TRBV5-1 | TRBD1 | once | CASSLQGMSDGYTF | TGCGCCAGCAGCTTACAGGGGATGAGCGATGGCTACACCTTC
TRBJ2-5 | TRBV7-8 | . | . | CAISGSIRGETQYF | TGTGCCATATCTGGTAGCATCAGGGGTGAGACCCAGTACTTC
TRBJ2-1 | TRBV6-6 | TRBD2 | . | CASSRRLAGNSYNEQFF | TGTGCCAGCAGCCGAAGACTAGCGGGAAACTCCTACAATGAGCAGTTCTTC
TRBJ1-1 | TRBV28 | . | once | CASSGASYTEAFF | TGTGCCAGCAGTGGAGCCTCGTACACTGAAGCTTTCTTT
TRBJ1-4 | TRBV28 | . | . | CASSFPQDNEKLFF | TGTGCCAGCAGTTTTCCCCAGGATAATGAAAAACTGTTTTTT
TRBJ2-5 | TRBV5-1 | TRBD2 | once | CASSLASGRETQYF | TGCGCCAGCAGCTTGGCTAGCGGGAGAGAGACCCAGTACTTC
TRBJ1-6 | TRBV28 | TRBD1 | . | CASMTPDRGDSPLHF | TGTGCCAGCATGACCCCGGACAGGGGAGATTCACCCCTCCACTTT
TRBJ2-1 | TRBV5-1 | TRBD2 | . | CASIPGGRSYNEQFF | TGCGCCAGCATCCCGGGAGGCCGCTCCTACAATGAGCAGTTCTTC
TRBJ2-5 | TRBV30 | TRBD1 | . | CAWSGQGLETQYF | TGTGCCTGGAGTGGACAGGGGTTAGAGACCCAGTACTTC
TRBJ2-1 | TRBV10-3 | TRBD1 | . | CAISGQGSNEQFF | TGTGCCATCAGTGGACAGGGGAGCAATGAGCAGTTCTTC
TRBJ2-6 | TRBV7-2 | . | . | CASSLVAGNSGANVLTF | TGTGCCAGCAGCTTAGTGGCGGGTAACTCTGGGGCCAACGTCCTGACTTTC
TRBJ1-1 | TRBV28 | . | . | CASSPSSRLEEAFF | TGTGCCAGCAGTCCCTCGAGCCGTTTGGAGGAGGCTTTCTTT
TRBJ2-7 | TRBV7-6 | . | . | CASSPRLEQYF | TGTGCCAGCAGCCCCAGGCTCGAGCAGTACTTC